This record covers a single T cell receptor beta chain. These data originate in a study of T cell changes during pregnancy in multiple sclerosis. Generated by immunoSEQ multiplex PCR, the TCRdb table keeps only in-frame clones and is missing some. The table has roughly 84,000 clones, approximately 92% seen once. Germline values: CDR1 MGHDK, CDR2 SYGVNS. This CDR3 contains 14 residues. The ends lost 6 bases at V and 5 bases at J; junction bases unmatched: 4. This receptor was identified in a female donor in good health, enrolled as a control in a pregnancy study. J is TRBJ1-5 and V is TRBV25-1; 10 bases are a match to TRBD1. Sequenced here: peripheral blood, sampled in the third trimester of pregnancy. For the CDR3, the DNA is TGTGCCAGCAGCAAGGGGACAGGGGATCAGCCCCAGCATTTT. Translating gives CASSKGTGDQPQHF.